These 21 T cell receptor beta chains came from one sample sequenced in a study of cytomegalovirus exposure and HLA in healthy donors. 60 Vbeta and 13 Jbeta primers were used in PCR. Libraries were prepared by immunoSEQ multiplex PCR; TCRdb keeps only in-frame clonotypes and omits some of them. The sample table sets out 120,000 to 150,000 clones. Sequencing input: PBMCs. The receptors shown here come from a man between 35 and 55 years old in good health and CMV-seronegative.

The CDR3 DNA follows: TGTGCCAGCAGCACCGGGACAGCCTCCTCTGGAAACACCATATATTTT. It translates to CASSTGTASSGNTIYF. The chain has TRBV5-8 and TRBJ1-3; 7 bases fit TRBD1. Germline values: CDR1 SGHTS, CDR2 YDEGEE. This CDR3 is built from 16 residues. The V segment lost 4 bases and the J segment 0 bases; nucleotides outside the gene matches: 7.

V is TRBV19 and J is TRBJ1-6, with D possibly TRBD1 on 5 matching bases. Germline V CDR1 and CDR2: LNHDA, SQIVND (reference sequence). The CDR3 totals 14 residues. Trimming left V 3 bases short and J 10 bases short, with 13 bases between. CDR3 protein: CASSIGGDGSPLHF. CDR3 coding DNA: TGTGCCAGTAGTATCGGGGGAGACGGATCACCCCTCCACTTT. Variable domain in full (rest from reference TRBV19 and TRBJ1-6): DGGITQSPKYLFRKEGQNVTLSCEQNLNHDAMYWYRQDPGQGLRLIYYSQIVNDFQKGDIAEGYSVSREKKESFPLTVTSAQKNPTAFYLCASSIGGDGSPLHFGNGTRLTVT.

The chain is built from TRBV7-6 and TRBJ2-5; a weak D match, TRBD1 (6 bases). Germline assignment: CDR1 SGHVS and CDR2 FNYEAQ. This CDR3 has 12 amino acids. The V and J ends lost 5 bases and 7 bases respectively, with 11 bases between them. This CDR3 reads CASSPGVGTQYF. The DNA for the CDR3 is TGTGCCAGCAGCCCAGGGGTGGGGACCCAGTACTTC.

V gene TRBV14 combines with J gene TRBJ1-1; D gene ambiguous. Deletions cut 2 bases from V and 3 bases from J, with 13 bases between. Germline V gene lookup returns CDR1 SGHDN and CDR2 FVKESK. The CDR3 is made up of 15 amino acids. CDR3 residues: CASSQRRVGDTEAFF. The CDR3 nucleotides are TGTGCCAGCAGCCAAAGGAGGGTGGGAGACACTGAAGCTTTCTTT. Full variable domain (rest looked up from reference TRBV14 and TRBJ1-1): EAGVTQFPSHSVIEKGQTVTLRCDPISGHDNLYWYRRVMGKEIKFLLHFVKESKQDESGMPNNRFLAERTGGTYSTLKVQPAELEDSGVYFCASSQRRVGDTEAFFGQGTRLTVV.

In regard to this clone: Within the sample, other DNA sequences also encode this same CDR3. The gene calls are TRBV18 and TRBJ2-3; 7 positions match TRBD1. Germline V gene sequence: CDR1 KGHSH, CDR2 LQKENI. After removal of 3 bases from V and 0 bases from J, the junction contained 0 bases not matched to a gene. CDR3 length: 14 residues. In DNA, the CDR3 is TGTGCCAGCTCACCGACAGGGAGCACAGATACGCAGTATTTT. It yields the protein CASSPTGSTDTQYF.

The V gene is TRBV6-1, the J gene TRBJ2-6; 9 bases are shared with TRBD1. Germline trimming cut 0 bases from V and 0 bases from J; bases unmatched to any gene: 3. The CDR3 sequence is 18 residues long. The germline V gene has CDR1 MNHNS and CDR2 SASEGT. The CDR3 protein is CASSEAGQGRSGANVLTF. CDR3 bases: TGTGCCAGCAGTGAAGCGGGACAGGGCCGCTCTGGGGCCAACGTCCTGACTTTC.

This rearrangement joins TRBV15 to TRBJ2-3, with 7 nucleotides matching TRBD1. J lost 1 base, V lost 8 bases, and 9 bases had no gene match. The germline CDR1 and CDR2 sequences are LNHNV and YYDKDF (reference sequence). This CDR3 spans 15 amino acids. The CDR3 sequence is CATSIEQGRTDTQYF. The CDR3 nucleotides are TGTGCCACCTCCATCGAACAGGGGCGCACAGATACGCAGTATTTT. The entire variable domain, with the rest obtained from reference TRBV15 and TRBJ2-3, is as follows: DAMVIQNPRYQVTQFGKPVTLSCSQTLNHNVMYWYQQKSSQAPKLLFHYYDKDFNNEADTPDNFQSRRPNTSFCFLDIRSPGLGDTAMYLCATSIEQGRTDTQYFGPGTRLTVL.

J is TRBJ1-4 and V is TRBV9; 12 nucleotides match TRBD1. Germline CDR1 SGDLS, CDR2 YYNGEE. Losses at the gene ends were 3 bases for V and 5 bases for J; bases not matched to a gene: 8. The CDR3 runs 17 residues. This CDR3 is CASSAAGTGGGNEKLFF. The CDR3 bases are TGTGCCAGCAGCGCAGCTGGGACAGGGGGCGGAAATGAAAAACTGTTTTTT.

This chain links TRBV2 with TRBJ2-5; 12 nucleotides match TRBD2. The V segment lost 5 bases and the J segment 6 bases; nucleotides outside the gene matches: 7. Looked up from germline, CDR1 is SNHLY and CDR2 is FYNNEI. This CDR3 has 15 amino acids. The CDR3 sequence: CASSSRTSGEKTQYF. CDR3 coding DNA: TGTGCCAGCAGTTCTCGGACTAGCGGGGAGAAGACCCAGTACTTC.

This chain links TRBV4-1 with TRBJ2-7, with D possibly TRBD1 on 6 matching bases. The V gene's germline CDR1 is MGHRA and CDR2 YSYEKL. V lost 3 bases and J lost 2, with 17 bases in between. This CDR3 contains 16 residues. CDR3 DNA: TGCGCCAGCAGCCACTCCGGGACAACAATACCCTACGAGCAGTACTTC. It encodes CASSHSGTTIPYEQYF.

The J gene is TRBJ1-5, the V gene TRBV10-3; unclear D gene. This CDR3 contains 14 residues. Germline assignment: CDR1 ENHRY and CDR2 SYGVKD. V was cut by 3 bases and J by 0 bases, with 6 bases left in between. The DNA for the CDR3 is TGTGCCATCAGTGAAGGACTTAGCAATCAGCCCCAGCATTTT. It codes for CAISEGLSNQPQHF.

The rearrangement uses TRBV5-1 and TRBJ2-7; weak D call: TRBD2 (6 bases). The V gene lost 5 bases and the J gene lost 10 bases, with 22 bases spanning the gap. This CDR3 is built from 14 residues. Germline V gives CDR1 SGHRS, CDR2 YFSETQ. CDR3 sequence reads: CASSREPSDPQQYF. The CDR3 nucleotides read TGCGCCAGCAGTCGCGAACCTAGCGATCCCCAACAGTACTTC.

The chain links TRBV9 to TRBJ2-7; TRBD1 matches at 10 bases. The V and J ends lost 4 bases and 7 bases, in that order; junction bases with no gene match: 14. Per the germline V gene, CDR1 is SGDLS and CDR2 is YYNGEE. This CDR3 has 16 amino acids. The CDR3 loop reads CASSPWSGQGGGEQYF. The DNA for the CDR3 is TGTGCCAGCAGCCCCTGGTCCGGACAGGGGGGAGGGGAGCAGTACTTC. The whole variable domain, filled in from reference TRBV9 and TRBJ2-7, reads DSGVTQTPKHLITATGQRVTLRCSPRSGDLSVYWYQQSLDQGLQFLIQYYNGEERAKGNILERFSAQQFPDLHSELNLSSLELGDSALYFCASSPWSGQGGGEQYFGPGTRLTVT.

This chain links TRBV4-1 with TRBJ1-5; D call uncertain. Germline CDR1 reads MGHRA; CDR2 reads YSYEKL. There are 15 residues in the CDR3. V was clipped by 3 bases and J by 0 bases, with 9 bases between them. CDR3 coding DNA: TGCGCCAGCAGCCAGGCCCCAATTAGCAATCAGCCCCAGCATTTT. Amino acid sequence: CASSQAPISNQPQHF.

The chain links TRBV7-2 to TRBJ2-7; D possibly corresponds to TRBD1 (6 bases). The length of the CDR3 is 13 residues. The V gene's germline CDR1 is SGHTA and CDR2 FQGNSA. V dropped 5 bases and J dropped 5 bases, with 13 bases sitting between them. The CDR3 loop is CASSPTGSNEQYF. CDR3 nucleotide sequence: TGTGCCAGCAGCCCTACAGGGTCTAACGAGCAGTACTTC.

The genes are TRBV28 and TRBJ1-1; D is perhaps TRBD1 (5 bases). The CDR3 length is 13 residues. In germline, CDR1 is MDHEN, CDR2 SYDVKM. Trimming stripped 7 bases from V and 4 bases from J, with 13 bases between. CDR3 region: CASTFGGGTEAFF. The CDR3 coding sequence is TGTGCCAGCACCTTCGGGGGGGGCACTGAAGCTTTCTTT.

The chain carries TRBV14 and TRBJ1-2; a weak D match, TRBD1 (6 bases). Trimming took off 0 bases at V and 8 bases at J, with 10 bases between the two ends. Germline CDR1 reads SGHDN; CDR2 reads FVKESK. CDR3 length equals 13 residues. Here the CDR3 reads CASSQDRGAGYTF. Written as DNA, the CDR3 is TGTGCCAGCAGCCAAGATCGGGGGGCGGGCTACACCTTC. The full variable domain, with the rest looked up from reference TRBV14 and TRBJ1-2, is EAGVTQFPSHSVIEKGQTVTLRCDPISGHDNLYWYRRVMGKEIKFLLHFVKESKQDESGMPNNRFLAERTGGTYSTLKVQPAELEDSGVYFCASSQDRGAGYTFGSGTRLTVV.

The chain is built from TRBV4-1 and TRBJ1-3; D perhaps matches TRBD1 (6 bases). The CDR3 runs to 16 residues. The germline V gene encodes CDR1 MGHRA and CDR2 YSYEKL. V was clipped by 1 base and J by 0 bases, with 10 bases between them. As DNA, the CDR3 is TGCGCCAGCAGCCAAGGGACAGAACTCTCTGGAAACACCATATATTTT. Protein: CASSQGTELSGNTIYF.

This sequence joins TRBV7-2 and TRBJ2-2; maybe TRBD2 (7 bases). V lost 5 bases and J 5 bases, leaving 15 bases between the germline ends. Per the germline V gene, CDR1 is SGHTA and CDR2 is FQGNSA. The CDR3 contains 15 residues. For the CDR3, the DNA is TGTGCCAGCAGCCCCGCGGGGGCCGGGACCGGGGAGCTGTTTTTT. Translated, it gives CASSPAGAGTGELFF.

The V gene is TRBV7-2, the J gene TRBJ1-2, with a tentative D call TRBD1 (5 bases). The CDR3 runs to 15 residues. CDR1 and CDR2 (germline): SGHTA, FQGNSA. Between the trimmed V and J ends, which lost 5 bases and 5 bases, there was a span of 18 bases. The CDR3 is CASSPLDQGWYGYTF. The CDR3 DNA follows: TGTGCCAGCAGCCCACTCGACCAGGGTTGGTATGGCTACACCTTC. The complete variable domain, with remaining parts taken from reference TRBV7-2 and TRBJ1-2, reads GAGVSQSPSNKVTEKGKDVELRCDPISGHTALYWYRQSLGQGLEFLIYFQGNSAPDKSGLPSDRFSAERTGGSVSTLTIQRTQQEDSAVYLCASSPLDQGWYGYTFGSGTRLTVV.

The CDR3 DNA follows: TGTGCCAGCAGCACTAGCGGGGGGGGGACAGATACGCAGTATTTT. Its translation is CASSTSGGGTDTQYF. The chain couples TRBV7-3 to TRBJ2-3; 13 nucleotides line up with TRBD2. The CDR3 length is 15 residues. Unmatched junction bases numbered 2, after V lost 5 bases and J lost 3 bases. CDR1 SGHTA and CDR2 FQGTGA come from the germline V gene.